This T cell receptor beta chain was recorded in a study of cytomegalovirus exposure and HLA in healthy donors. Overall study context: Among some 400 genotyped donors, around 77% fell in the Caucasian-associated ancestry cluster.

Study-wide points: The study listed some 160 cytomegalovirus-associated TCR beta chains.

As for this clone: Its target is unknown.

When sampled, the donors appeared nominally healthy, though they likely had unrecorded immune exposures. Trimming shortened V by 8 bases and J by 0 bases, and 19 bases separated the two germline ends. This CDR3 is built from 16 residues. Germline loops: CDR1 SNHLY, CDR2 FYNNEI. 60 Vbeta and 13 Jbeta primers were used in PCR. This table comes from immunoSEQ multiplex PCR, and its TCRdb copy is limited to in-frame clones, with some not included. This sample has around 140,000 clones; approximately 88% occur once, and the top ten carry around 0.51%. The receptor was derived from a woman aged 40-49 years in good health and CMV-seronegative. This chain uses TRBV2 with TRBJ1-2; D perhaps matches TRBD1 (5 bases). Sequenced input: PBMCs. The CDR3 sequence: CASLLTATASNYGYTF. The CDR3 nucleotides read TGTGCCAGCCTTCTTACGGCGACAGCGTCTAACTATGGCTACACCTTC.